Below, 30 T cell receptor beta chains from the same sample are listed, as sequenced in a study of blood T cell repertoires in COVID-19. Measured with immunoSEQ multiplex PCR; TCRdb has only the in-frame clones, and not every one. The sample holds about 140,000 clones, about 83% seen once. Sequencing used peripheral blood. Every receptor here comes from a woman aged 40-49 years with acute or convalescent COVID-19.

The gene calls are TRBV2 and TRBJ2-7; 7 bases agree with TRBD2. The germline V gene has CDR1 SNHLY and CDR2 FYNNEI. This CDR3 spans 14 amino acids. The junction had 5 bases not matched to a gene; V was cut back by 0 bases and J by 6 bases. CDR3 sequence reads: CASSEAPTSSEQYF. The CDR3 DNA reads as TGTGCCAGCAGTGAAGCCCCGACTAGCAGCGAGCAGTACTTC.

The V gene is TRBV6-2 or TRBV6-3, the J gene TRBJ1-1, with 12 bases aligning to TRBD1. V lost 4 bases and J lost 4; bases outside the gene matches: 4. This CDR3 is built from 15 residues. Germline V gene sequence: CDR1 MNHEY, CDR2 SVGEGT. The CDR3 sequence: CASSSGTGGFTEAFF. In DNA form, the CDR3 reads TGTGCCAGCAGTTCCGGGACAGGGGGCTTCACTGAAGCTTTCTTT.

The gene calls are TRBV19 and TRBJ1-1; D not certain. Germline V gives CDR1 LNHDA, CDR2 SQIVND (reference sequence). The V end lost 5 bases, the J end lost 5 bases, and 9 bases lay between the germline ends. This CDR3 has 12 residues. The DNA of the CDR3 is TGTGCCAGTAGTTTTTCGCGAACTGAAGCTTTCTTT. Encoded protein: CASSFSRTEAFF. The variable domain in full, with the rest retrieved from reference TRBV19 and TRBJ1-1, is DGGITQSPKYLFRKEGQNVTLSCEQNLNHDAMYWYRQDPGQGLRLIYYSQIVNDFQKGDIAEGYSVSREKKESFPLTVTSAQKNPTAFYLCASSFSRTEAFFGQGTRLTVV.

The CDR3 nucleotides are TGCGCCAGCAGCCAAGATATCACAGATACGCAGTATTTT. Translated: CASSQDITDTQYF. The chain combines TRBV4-3 with TRBJ2-3; D unclear. CDR1 and CDR2 (germline): LGHNA, YSLEER. CDR3 length: 13 residues. Trimming shortened V by 0 bases and J by 2 bases, and 3 bases separated the two germline ends.

This clone was recorded only once. The chain uses TRBV9 and TRBJ1-1; D unclear. The CDR3 has 13 residues. V was pared by 3 bases and J by 0 bases, with 6 bases between. Germline CDR1 SGDLS, CDR2 YYNGEE. The CDR3: CASSASLNTEAFF. The CDR3 DNA reads as TGTGCCAGCAGCGCCAGTCTGAACACTGAAGCTTTCTTT.

The chain uses TRBV4-3 and TRBJ1-2; D is possibly TRBD1 (6 bases). The V end lost 0 bases, the J end lost 4 bases, and 12 bases lay between the germline ends. This CDR3 is 15 amino acids long. Germline V gene data show CDR1 as LGHNA and CDR2 as YSLEER. This chain's CDR3 is CASSQDRQGIYGYTF. For the CDR3, the DNA is TGCGCCAGCAGCCAAGATCGCCAGGGGATCTATGGCTACACCTTC.

This clone was recorded only once. This sequence joins TRBV5-5 and TRBJ1-1; the D is unclear. V lost 2 bases, J lost 4 bases, and 12 bases lay in between. Germline V gene data show CDR1 as SGHKS and CDR2 as YYEKEE (reference sequence). The CDR3 sequence is 14 residues long. In nucleotides, the CDR3 is TGTGCCAGCAGCTTTTCAGATCGGAGCACTGAAGCTTTCTTT. Amino acids: CASSFSDRSTEAFF. The variable domain in full, completed from reference TRBV5-5 and TRBJ1-1, reads DAGVTQSPTHLIKTRGQQVTLRCSPISGHKSVSWYQQVLGQGPQFIFQYYEKEERGRGNFPDRFSARQFPNYSSELNVNALLLGDSALYLCASSFSDRSTEAFFGQGTRLTVV.

This sequence joins TRBV6-5 and TRBJ2-1, with D hard to call. CDR1 and CDR2 (germline): MNHEY, SVGAGI. CDR3 length equals 16 residues. V lost 0 bases, J lost 7 bases, and 16 bases lay in between. This CDR3 reads CASSYSKTPPRNEQFF. CDR3 sequence (DNA): TGTGCCAGCAGTTACTCGAAGACCCCCCCTAGGAATGAGCAGTTCTTC.

The chain uses TRBV3-1 (or the pseudogene TRBV3-2) and TRBJ2-5; the match to TRBD2 covers 9 bases. Germline CDR1 LGHDT, CDR2 YNNKEL (reference sequence). With V trimmed by 4 bases and J by 2 bases, 2 bases remained unmatched. CDR3 length equals 14 residues. The chain's CDR3 is CASSRSGGQETQYF. CDR3 bases: TGTGCCAGCAGCCGCAGCGGGGGGCAAGAGACCCAGTACTTC.

The chain has TRBV5-8 and TRBJ2-7; tentative D call: TRBD2 (6 bases). CDR1 and CDR2 (germline): SGHTS, YDEGEE. The germline V and J ends were trimmed by 4 bases and 0 bases, with 14 bases remaining between them. The CDR3 covers 15 residues. CDR3 DNA: TGTGCCAGCAGCCTCGGGACTGCGAGCTCCTACGAGCAGTACTTC. It is translated as CASSLGTASSYEQYF.

This clone was counted once. J is TRBJ2-1 and V is TRBV13; TRBD2 matches 14 bases. The CDR3 loop spans 19 amino acids. J lost 0 bases, V lost 2 bases, and 6 bases had no gene match. The germline CDR1 and CDR2 sequences are PRHDT and FYEKMQ (reference sequence). In nucleotides, the CDR3 is TGTGCCAGCAGCTTATCTGGACTAGCGGGAGGTAGCTCCTACAATGAGCAGTTCTTC. This translates into CASSLSGLAGGSSYNEQFF.

The chain has TRBV28 and TRBJ1-2; TRBD1 aligns across 8 bases. Looked up from germline, CDR1 is MDHEN and CDR2 is SYDVKM. V shed 2 bases and J 4 bases; nucleotides not matched to a gene: 3. The CDR3 consists of 14 residues. This CDR3 is CASSLSGQGYGYTF. CDR3 bases: TGTGCCAGCAGTTTAAGCGGACAGGGCTATGGCTACACCTTC.

This clone has a handful of counts. This rearrangement joins TRBV28 to TRBJ1-4; tentative D call: TRBD1 (5 bases). Germline V lookup: CDR1 MDHEN, CDR2 SYDVKM. The CDR3 has 15 residues. V was trimmed by 2 bases and J by 10 bases, leaving 17 bases between them. In DNA, the CDR3 is TGTGCCAGCAGTTTAGTTTCAGGGCTGGGAGGAAAACTGTTTTTT. Translation gives CASSLVSGLGGKLFF.

DNA for the CDR3: TGTGCCAGCAGCCCCTGGACAGGGGACGAGCAGTACTTC. Its protein is CASSPWTGDEQYF. The rearrangement joins TRBV5-6 to TRBJ2-7; 9 nucleotides agree with TRBD1. V was pared by 4 bases and J by 5 bases, with 4 bases of the junction left unmatched. Germline V gene data show CDR1 as SGHDT and CDR2 as YYEEEE. The CDR3 runs to 13 residues.

This chain uses TRBV9 with TRBJ2-5, with TRBD2 matching 13 bases. Germline loops: CDR1 SGDLS, CDR2 YYNGEE. The length of the CDR3 is 16 residues. The V and J ends lost 4 bases and 1 base, in that order; junction bases with no gene match: 4. Here the CDR3 DNA reads TGTGCCAGCAGCTCACGGACTAGCGGGGGCCAAGAGACCCAGTACTTC. Protein product: CASSSRTSGGQETQYF.

The chain couples TRBV29-1 to TRBJ2-5; 7 bases align to TRBD2. The junction had 6 bases not matched to a gene; V was cut back by 4 bases and J by 4 bases. The CDR3 consists of 13 residues. The germline V gene has CDR1 SQVTM and CDR2 ANQGSEA. In nucleotides, the CDR3 is TGCAGCGTTGGGAGGGGCGGGAGAGAGACCCAGTACTTC. Residues: CSVGRGGRETQYF.

The chain combines TRBV7-2 with TRBJ1-5; no clear D gene. Germline CDR1 and CDR2: SGHTA and FQGNSA. CDR3 length: 14 amino acids. Trimming removed 0 bases from V and 6 bases from J, with 9 bases in between. DNA for the CDR3: TGTGCCAGCAGCTTAGCCGAGGCTGCTCAGCCCCAGCATTTT. It translates to CASSLAEAAQPQHF.

A word on this clone: A read error is likely, as this CDR3 ends without the conserved phenylalanine or tryptophan. It is unclear where the CDR3 begins or ends on the DNA, so no DNA is shown, and the CDR3 is as TCRdb lists it. CDR3 in amino acids: CASSPWDIGD. This chain links TRBV18 with TRBJ1-2; TRBD1 reflects the table's D call only, with no check against the DNA. Looked up from germline, CDR1 is KGHSH and CDR2 is LQKENI. The CDR3 comprises 10 residues, both ends counted.

The chain is built from TRBV4-3 and TRBJ2-3; 9 bases map to TRBD2. The CDR3 consists of 19 residues. The germline V gene has CDR1 LGHNA and CDR2 YSLEER. V gave up 0 bases and J gave up 0 bases; unmatched junction bases: 10. The CDR3 region is CASSQDQGRGGLSTDTQYF. As DNA, the CDR3 is TGCGCCAGCAGCCAAGATCAGGGGCGGGGGGGCCTAAGCACAGATACGCAGTATTTT.

The rearrangement joins TRBV12-3 or TRBV12-4 to TRBJ2-5; possible D gene TRBD2, 6 bases. CDR3 length equals 13 residues. The ends were cut back, 7 bases at V and 0 bases at J, with 9 bases in the middle. The CDR3: CASMPGDQETQYF. DNA of the CDR3: TGTGCCAGCATGCCGGGGGACCAAGAGACCCAGTACTTC.

Here the CDR3 DNA reads TGCAGTGTCCAGATCCAAGAGACCCAGTACTTC. Translation gives CSVQIQETQYF. This chain uses TRBV20-1 with TRBJ2-5; no definite D call. Germline V CDR1 and CDR2: DFQATT, SNEGSKA (reference sequence). The CDR3 covers 11 residues. V lost 7 bases and J lost 1, with 7 bases in between.

The chain's CDR3 is CASSQDSGSTETQYF. Written as DNA, the CDR3 is TGCGCCAGCAGCCAAGACAGCGGGAGTACAGAGACCCAGTACTTC. The V call is TRBV4-3, the J call TRBJ2-5, with 8 bases aligning to TRBD2. V lost 0 bases to trimming and J lost 4 bases; unmatched junction nucleotides: 4. The CDR3 has 15 amino acids. Germline assignment: CDR1 LGHNA and CDR2 YSLEER.

For the CDR3, the DNA is TGTGCCATCAGTGAGAGACAGGGAGACACCGGGGAGCTGTTTTTT. Translation: CAISERQGDTGELFF. V gene TRBV10-3 combines with J gene TRBJ2-2; 7 positions agree with TRBD1. There are 15 residues in the CDR3. Germline values: CDR1 ENHRY, CDR2 SYGVKD. J gave up 3 bases and V 2 bases, and 3 bases lay outside the gene matches.

The chain combines TRBV7-8 with TRBJ2-7, with 11 bases matching TRBD1. The junction had 8 bases not matched to a gene; V was cut back by 4 bases and J by 3 bases. CDR3 length equals 16 residues. Germline values: CDR1 SGHVS, CDR2 FQNEAQ. The CDR3 DNA sequence: TGTGCCAGCAGCTCTTGGACAGGGGGCTCATACTACGAGCAGTACTTC. Its translation: CASSSWTGGSYYEQYF.

The CDR3 DNA is TGTGCCAGCAGCCCCGGGACAGTTAACACTGAAGCTTTCTTT. Amino acid sequence: CASSPGTVNTEAFF. The chain carries TRBV11-2 and TRBJ1-1; TRBD1 matches at 7 bases. The junction had 5 bases not matched to a gene; V was cut back by 5 bases and J by 2 bases. The CDR3 totals 14 residues. Germline-derived CDR1 and CDR2 are SGHAT and FQNNGV.

The chain is built from TRBV5-1 and TRBJ2-3, with D possibly matching TRBD2 (6 bases). The germline V gene encodes CDR1 SGHRS and CDR2 YFSETQ. The CDR3 has 15 residues. V was clipped by 6 bases and J by 0 bases, with 14 bases between them. The CDR3 coding sequence is TGCGCCAGCACCCCCCCTGGGGGGAGCACAGATACGCAGTATTTT. It translates to CASTPPGGSTDTQYF. Filled out from reference TRBV5-1 and TRBJ2-3, the complete variable domain reads KAGVTQTPRYLIKTRGQQVTLSCSPISGHRSVSWYQQTPGQGLQFLFEYFSETQRNKGNFPGRFSGRQFSNSRSEMNVSTLELGDSALYLCASTPPGGSTDTQYFGPGTRLTVL.

The chain recombines TRBV6-5 with TRBJ1-3, with D unresolved. Per germline, CDR1 MNHEY and CDR2 SVGAGI. This CDR3 spans 15 amino acids. V was shortened by 6 bases and J by 0 bases, with 12 bases between the two germline ends. The CDR3 DNA sequence: TGTGCCAGCAGATTCCTGTCCCGCTCTGGAAACACCATATATTTT. This gives the protein CASRFLSRSGNTIYF.

This clone was counted once. The chain recombines TRBV19 with TRBJ1-6, with D unclear. Germline loops: CDR1 LNHDA, CDR2 SQIVND (reference sequence). V shed 7 bases and J shed 10 bases, with 14 bases lying between them. CDR3 length: 13 residues. The CDR3 region has the DNA TGTGCCAGTAATCGCCGGGAGGGCTCACCCCTCCACTTT. Translation: CASNRREGSPLHF.

The V call is TRBV7-3, the J call TRBJ2-2, with 7 bases lining up with TRBD1. The V segment lost 1 base and the J segment 5 bases; nucleotides outside the gene matches: 7. The length of the CDR3 is 16 residues. Germline assignment: CDR1 SGHTA and CDR2 FQGTGA. CDR3 residues: CASSLIRQGKTGELFF. The CDR3 DNA reads TGTGCCAGCAGCTTAATCCGACAGGGTAAAACCGGGGAGCTGTTTTTT.

The V gene is TRBV10-3, the J gene TRBJ2-2; 8 nucleotides agree with TRBD1. CDR1 ENHRY and CDR2 SYGVKD come from the germline V gene. With 7 bases clipped from V and 8 bases from J, the junction kept 3 bases outside the gene matches. This CDR3 is built from 12 residues. The CDR3 spells CAINQGAGELFF. The CDR3 DNA reads TGTGCCATCAACCAGGGGGCGGGGGAGCTGTTTTTT.